What follows are 20 T cell receptor beta chains derived from one specimen sequenced in a study of naive and memory T cell subsets. Two oligonucleotides, mixed equimolar, formed the beta constant-region primer covering TRBC1 and TRBC2. Each CDR3 protein gets one entry after TCRdb re-called the UMI-ligation and nested PCR reads with MiXCR. The table includes under 150,000 distinct CDR3 sequences, approximately 17% detected once. The sequenced sample was naive CD4+ T cells from blood. The receptors come from a human donor in good health.

In its sample, this clonotype was seen a few times. This chain joins TRBV28 and TRBJ2-7; possibly TRBD2 for D (6 bases). V was pared by 4 bases and J by 6 bases, with 19 bases between. The CDR3 loop spans 15 amino acids. From germline, CDR1 is MDHEN and CDR2 SYDVKM. CDR3 sequence reads: CASSSWGNSGVEQYF. The DNA of the CDR3 is TGTGCCAGCAGTTCTTGGGGGAATTCGGGGGTCGAGCAGTACTTC.

This clonotype came up a few times. The V and J genes are TRBV11-2 and TRBJ2-3, with D tentatively TRBD1 or TRBD2 (6 bases each). The germline CDR1 and CDR2 sequences are SGHAT and FQNNGV. This CDR3 is built from 15 residues. Trimming took 10 bases from V and 0 from J, leaving 17 bases between them. The chain's CDR3 is CATSRGATSTDTQYF. The CDR3 DNA sequence: TGTGCCACCTCGAGGGGGGCTACTAGCACAGATACGCAGTATTTT.

This clonotype was detected only a few times. This chain connects TRBV30 to TRBJ2-7; D possibly uses TRBD1 or TRBD2 (5 bases each). Germline CDR1 and CDR2: GTSNPN and SVGIG (reference sequence). Trimming shortened V by 4 bases and J by 2 bases, and 21 bases separated the two germline ends. CDR3 length: 16 amino acids. CDR3 protein: CAWTPPRGRGTYEQYF. The CDR3 nucleotides are TGTGCCTGGACTCCCCCCCGGGGACGTGGAACCTACGAGCAGTACTTC.

This CDR3 is CASSDSDRGESNQPQHF. In DNA, the CDR3 is TGTGCCAGCAGCGATTCCGACAGGGGTGAAAGCAATCAGCCCCAGCATTTT. The V call is TRBV7-9, the J call TRBJ1-5; TRBD1 matches at 8 bases. The CDR3 contains 17 residues. The trim removed 5 bases at V and 1 base at J, leaving 10 bases unmatched. CDR1 and CDR2 from the germline V gene are SEHNR and FQNEAQ (reference sequence).

CDR3 coding DNA: TGTGCCACCAGCGGACCCAGGAAGTCTGGGGCCAACGTCCTGACTTTC. This sequence encodes CATSGPRKSGANVLTF. The chain employs TRBV15 and TRBJ2-6; D unclear. Germline CDR1 is LNHNV and CDR2 is YYDKDF (reference sequence). This CDR3 contains 16 residues. V lost 5 bases, J lost 1 base, and 12 bases lay in between.

The rearrangement uses TRBV4-2 and TRBJ1-2, with D tentatively TRBD1 (6 bases). Germline V lookup: CDR1 LGHNA, CDR2 YNFKEQ. This CDR3 contains 14 residues. The V gene lost 3 bases and the J gene lost 0 bases, with 8 bases spanning the gap. DNA for the CDR3: TGTGCCAGCAGCCAGGACAGTACTAACTATGGCTACACCTTC. It translates to CASSQDSTNYGYTF.

The rearrangement links TRBV27 to TRBJ2-7; 8 bases match TRBD2. Unmatched junction bases numbered 9, after V lost 4 bases and J lost 4 bases. The germline V gene encodes CDR1 MNHEY and CDR2 SMNVEV (reference sequence). The CDR3 is 15 amino acids. CDR3 amino acids: CASSWGLVDRYEQYF. As DNA, the CDR3 is TGTGCCAGCAGTTGGGGACTAGTTGATCGGTACGAGCAGTACTTC.

V gene TRBV7-2 combines with J gene TRBJ2-1; 9 nucleotides line up with TRBD2. Trimming took 1 base from V and 1 from J; bases not matched to a gene: 14. Looked up from germline, CDR1 is SGHTA and CDR2 is FQGNSA. The CDR3 is made up of 20 amino acids. In DNA form, the CDR3 reads TGTGCCAGCAGCTTAGGCAGGGGGACTAGCCAGGCAAGGTCCTACAATGAGCAGTTCTTC. This sequence encodes CASSLGRGTSQARSYNEQFF.

The chain combines TRBV29-1 with TRBJ2-2; the D gene is possibly TRBD2 (5 bases). Germline V gene data show CDR1 as SQVTM and CDR2 as ANQGSEA. The CDR3 spans 13 residues. V was clipped by 7 bases and J by 7 bases, with 16 bases between them. Written as DNA, the CDR3 is TGCAGCGCCCTAGAGGGATCCTTCGGGGAGCTGTTTTTT. Translating gives CSALEGSFGELFF.

The V call is TRBV7-9, the J call TRBJ2-3, with D uncertain. The CDR3 loop spans 15 amino acids. Germline V gene sequence: CDR1 SEHNR, CDR2 FQNEAQ (reference sequence). The V end was cut by 6 bases, the J end by 0 bases, with 13 bases between. The CDR3 protein is CASRPVSTSTDTQYF. CDR3 in DNA: TGTGCCAGCAGGCCCGTCAGTACTAGCACAGATACGCAGTATTTT.

This clonotype was seen ten or more times. The rearrangement joins TRBV6-2 or TRBV6-3 to TRBJ1-2, with D perhaps TRBD1 (5 bases). Germline CDR1 and CDR2: MNHEY and SVGEGT. Trimming left V 6 bases short and J 1 base short, with 15 bases between. The CDR3 loop spans 15 amino acids. For the CDR3, the DNA is TGTGCCAGCAGGGCGGACATCTCTTATAACTATGGCTACACCTTC. It translates to CASRADISYNYGYTF.

J is TRBJ2-3 and V is TRBV3-1; D remains ambiguous. V dropped 0 bases and J dropped 7 bases, with 8 bases sitting between them. The germline V gene has CDR1 LGHDT and CDR2 YNNKEL (reference sequence). The CDR3 loop spans 13 amino acids. CDR3 sequence (DNA): TGTGCCAGCAGCCAAGAAGCCCCTTATACGCAGTATTTT. Translation: CASSQEAPYTQYF.

This clonotype was found a few times. This rearrangement joins TRBV30 to TRBJ1-5, with a tentative D call TRBD1 (5 bases). Germline lookup yields CDR1 GTSNPN and CDR2 SVGIG (reference sequence). CDR3 length: 14 residues. V was cut by 2 bases and J by 7 bases, with 15 bases left in between. The CDR3 protein is CAWSKEGPRQPQHF. The CDR3 DNA reads TGTGCCTGGAGTAAGGAGGGGCCGAGACAGCCCCAGCATTTT.

Here the CDR3 DNA reads TGTGCCAGCAGTTTAGTAGGGCTCGAAGCCAAAAACATTCAGTACTTC. Its translation: CASSLVGLEAKNIQYF. This chain joins TRBV28 and TRBJ2-4; D remains unclear. V was pared by 2 bases and J by 0 bases, with 11 bases between. Looked up from germline, CDR1 is MDHEN and CDR2 is SYDVKM. CDR3 size: 16 residues. The full variable domain, completed using reference TRBV28 and TRBJ2-4, is DVKVTQSSRYLVKRTGEKVFLECVQDMDHENMFWYRQDPGLGLRLIYFSYDVKMKEKGDIPEGYSVSREKKERFSLILESASTNQTSMYLCASSLVGLEAKNIQYFGAGTRLSVL.

There are a few counts of this clonotype. The CDR3 DNA reads TGTGCCAGCAGCAGGGGACAGGGGGTAACCTACGAGCAGTACTTC. Translation gives CASSRGQGVTYEQYF. The gene calls are TRBV7-2 and TRBJ2-7; TRBD1 matches 11 bases. This CDR3 contains 15 residues. Germline CDR1 is SGHTA and CDR2 is FQGNSA. The V and J ends lost 5 bases and 2 bases, in that order; junction bases with no gene match: 5.

Many counts were recorded for this clonotype. The chain carries TRBV2 and TRBJ2-2, with D possibly being TRBD1 or TRBD2 (6 bases each). The CDR3 runs to 16 residues. The V end lost 10 bases, the J end lost 0 bases, and 18 bases lay between the germline ends. Germline V gives CDR1 SNHLY, CDR2 FYNNEI. The CDR3: CAKTRGDGANTGELFF. CDR3 coding DNA: TGTGCCAAAACGAGGGGGGACGGTGCGAACACCGGGGAGCTGTTTTTT.

This clonotype came up a few times. The V call is TRBV20-1, the J call TRBJ2-5, with 12 positions matching TRBD2. Germline lookup yields CDR1 DFQATT and CDR2 SNEGSKA (reference sequence). The CDR3 loop spans 19 amino acids. CDR3 nucleotides: TGCAGGACAGGCGGAAGGACTAGCGGGACCCTAACCCCACAAGAGACCCAGTACTTC. It is translated as CRTGGRTSGTLTPQETQYF.

This chain connects TRBV27 to TRBJ1-5; tentatively, D is TRBD1 (5 bases). Trimming removed 5 bases from V and 5 bases from J, with 10 bases in between. The CDR3 has 13 amino acids. The germline V gene encodes CDR1 MNHEY and CDR2 SMNVEV (reference sequence). The CDR3 DNA reads as TGTGCCAGCAGTCAACAGGTAGATCAGCCCCAGCATTTT. It translates to CASSQQVDQPQHF.

This clonotype was seen a handful of times. The genes are TRBV6-1 and TRBJ1-2; no definite D call. CDR1 MNHNS and CDR2 SASEGT come from the germline V gene. The V end lost 5 bases, the J end lost 0 bases, and 7 bases lay between the germline ends. There are 13 residues in the CDR3. CDR3 amino acids: CASSTGANYGYTF. CDR3 nucleotides: TGTGCCAGCAGTACCGGGGCTAACTATGGCTACACCTTC.

Only a few counts were recorded for this clonotype. The V and J genes are TRBV6-1 and TRBJ1-4; 8 bases are shared with TRBD1. V trimming: 3 bases; J trimming: 4 bases; junction bases outside the gene matches: 7. The CDR3 is 16 amino acids. Looked up from germline, CDR1 is MNHNS and CDR2 is SASEGT. The DNA of the CDR3 is TGTGCCAGCAGTGACTCCGGGACAGGCGTTAATGAAAAACTGTTTTTT. This sequence encodes CASSDSGTGVNEKLFF.